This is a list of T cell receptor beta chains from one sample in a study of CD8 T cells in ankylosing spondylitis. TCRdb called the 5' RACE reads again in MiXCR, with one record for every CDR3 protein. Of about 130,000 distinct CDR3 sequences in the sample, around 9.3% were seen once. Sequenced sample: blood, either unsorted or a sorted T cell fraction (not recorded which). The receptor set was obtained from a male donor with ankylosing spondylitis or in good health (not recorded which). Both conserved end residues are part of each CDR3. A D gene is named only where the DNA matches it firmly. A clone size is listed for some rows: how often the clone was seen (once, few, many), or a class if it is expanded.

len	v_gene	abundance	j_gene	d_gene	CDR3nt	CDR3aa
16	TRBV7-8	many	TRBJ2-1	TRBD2	TGTGCCAGCAGCTTAGTAGGCGGGAGTACTTACAATGAGCAGTTCTTC	CASSLVGGSTYNEQFF
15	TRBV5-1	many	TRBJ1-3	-	TGCGCCAGCAGCTTGGGGGGGAACTCTGGAAACACCATATATTTT	CASSLGGNSGNTIYF
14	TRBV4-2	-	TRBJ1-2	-	TGTGCCAGCAGCCAAATTACGTTTGACTATGGCTACACCTTC	CASSQITFDYGYTF
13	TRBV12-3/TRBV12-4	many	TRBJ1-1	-	TGTGCCAGCAGTTTAGTCCCGGAACACCAAGCTTTCTTT	CASSLVPEHQAFF
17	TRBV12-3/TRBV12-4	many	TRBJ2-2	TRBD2	TGTGCCAGCACCCCAACTGGCGGGAGAGGACACACCGGGGAGCTGTTTTTT	CASTPTGGRGHTGELFF
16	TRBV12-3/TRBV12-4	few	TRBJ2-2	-	TGTGCCAGCAGCCGCCGGGGGGCGGGAATTTCCGGGGAGCTGTTTTTT	CASSRRGAGISGELFF
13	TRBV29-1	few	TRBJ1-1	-	TGCAGCGTCGCAGGTTTTTCGGACACTGAAGCTTTCTTT	CSVAGFSDTEAFF
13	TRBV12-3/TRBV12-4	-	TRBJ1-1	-	TGTGCCAGCACCCTGACCGGGAACACTGAAGCTTTCTTT	CASTLTGNTEAFF
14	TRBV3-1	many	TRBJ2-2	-	TGTGCCAGCAGCCCGACATCTAACACCGGGGAGCTGTTTTTT	CASSPTSNTGELFF
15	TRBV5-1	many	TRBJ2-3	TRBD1	TGCGCCAGCAGCTCGGGGACAGGGAGCACAGATACGCAGTATTTT	CASSSGTGSTDTQYF
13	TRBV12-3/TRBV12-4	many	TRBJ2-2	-	TGTGCCAGCAGTTTGGTTGCGACCGGGGAGCTGTTTTTT	CASSLVATGELFF
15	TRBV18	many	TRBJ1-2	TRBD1	TGTGCCAGCTCACCCACGGACAGGGAGGACTATGGCTACACCTTC	CASSPTDREDYGYTF
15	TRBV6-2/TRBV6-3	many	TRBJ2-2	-	TGTGCCAGCAGCCTCAACTACCCGGCAGGCGGGGAGCTGTTTTTT	CASSLNYPAGGELFF
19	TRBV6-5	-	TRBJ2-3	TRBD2	TGTGCCAGCAGTTACTCGCCCCAGACTAGCGGGAGGATTGCAGATACGCAGTATTTT	CASSYSPQTSGRIADTQYF
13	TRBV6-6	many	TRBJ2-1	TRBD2	TGTGCCAGCACCACGACCGGGACTACGGAGCAGTTCTTC	CASTTTGTTEQFF
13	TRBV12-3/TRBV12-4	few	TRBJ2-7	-	TGTGCCAGCAGAGGGCTAGGACGATACGAGCAGTACTTC	CASRGLGRYEQYF